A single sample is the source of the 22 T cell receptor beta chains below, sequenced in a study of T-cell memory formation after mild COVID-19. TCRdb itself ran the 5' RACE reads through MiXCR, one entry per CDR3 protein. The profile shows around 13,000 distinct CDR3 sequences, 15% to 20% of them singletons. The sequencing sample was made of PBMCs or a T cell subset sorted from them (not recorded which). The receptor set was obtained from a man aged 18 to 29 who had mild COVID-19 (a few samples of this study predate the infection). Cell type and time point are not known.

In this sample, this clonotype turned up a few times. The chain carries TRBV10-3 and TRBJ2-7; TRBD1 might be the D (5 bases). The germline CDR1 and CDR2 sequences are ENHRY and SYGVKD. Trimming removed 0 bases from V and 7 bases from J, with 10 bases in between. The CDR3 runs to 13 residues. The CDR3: CAISESSDTEQYV. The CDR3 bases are TGTGCCATCAGTGAGTCTTCGGACACGGAGCAGTACGTC.

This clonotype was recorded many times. DNA for the CDR3: TGTGCCAGCAGTGCGGGACTAGGATACACAGATACGCAGTATTTT. Amino acids: CASSAGLGYTDTQYF. The V gene is TRBV7-3, the J gene TRBJ2-3; 8 positions match TRBD2. The CDR3 length is 15 residues. The V and J ends lost 6 bases and 2 bases, in that order; junction bases with no gene match: 7. From germline, CDR1 is SGHTA and CDR2 FQGTGA.

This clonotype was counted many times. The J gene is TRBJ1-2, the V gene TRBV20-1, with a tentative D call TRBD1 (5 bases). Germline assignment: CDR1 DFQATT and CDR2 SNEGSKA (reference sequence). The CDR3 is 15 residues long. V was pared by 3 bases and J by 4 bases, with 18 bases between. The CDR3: CSARQSRTGLYGYTF. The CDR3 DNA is TGCAGTGCTAGGCAAAGTCGAACAGGACTCTATGGCTACACCTTC.

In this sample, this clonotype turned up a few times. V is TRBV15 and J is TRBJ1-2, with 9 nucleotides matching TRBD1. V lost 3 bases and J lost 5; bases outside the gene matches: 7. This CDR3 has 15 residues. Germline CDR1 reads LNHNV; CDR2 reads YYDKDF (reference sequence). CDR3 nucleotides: TGTGCCACCAGCAGGCGGGACAGGGAGATATATGGCTACACCTTC. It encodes CATSRRDREIYGYTF.

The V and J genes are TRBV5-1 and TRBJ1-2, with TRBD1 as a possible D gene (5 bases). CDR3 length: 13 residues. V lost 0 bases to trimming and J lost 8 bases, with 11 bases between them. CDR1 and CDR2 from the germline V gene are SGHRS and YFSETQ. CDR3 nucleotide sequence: TGCGCCAGCAGCTTGGTAGGGGCCGAAGGCTACACCTTC. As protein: CASSLVGAEGYTF. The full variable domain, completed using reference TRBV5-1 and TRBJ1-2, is KAGVTQTPRYLIKTRGQQVTLSCSPISGHRSVSWYQQTPGQGLQFLFEYFSETQRNKGNFPGRFSGRQFSNSRSEMNVSTLELGDSALYLCASSLVGAEGYTFGSGTRLTVV.

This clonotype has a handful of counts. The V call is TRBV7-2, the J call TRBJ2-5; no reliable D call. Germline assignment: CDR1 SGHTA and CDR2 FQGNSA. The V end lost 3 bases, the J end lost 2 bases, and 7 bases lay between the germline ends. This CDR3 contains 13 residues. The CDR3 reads CASSLLPQETQYF. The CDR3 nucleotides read TGTGCCAGCAGCTTGCTGCCGCAAGAGACCCAGTACTTC. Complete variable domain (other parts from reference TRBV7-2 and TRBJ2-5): GAGVSQSPSNKVTEKGKDVELRCDPISGHTALYWYRQSLGQGLEFLIYFQGNSAPDKSGLPSDRFSAERTGGSVSTLTIQRTQQEDSAVYLCASSLLPQETQYFGPGTRLLVL.

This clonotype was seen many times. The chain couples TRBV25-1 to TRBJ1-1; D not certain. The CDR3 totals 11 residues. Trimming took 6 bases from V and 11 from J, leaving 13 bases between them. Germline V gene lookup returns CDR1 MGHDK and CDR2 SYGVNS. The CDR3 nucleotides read TGTGCCAGCAGCCCCCCCGGGGAGGCTTTCTTT. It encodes CASSPPGEAFF.

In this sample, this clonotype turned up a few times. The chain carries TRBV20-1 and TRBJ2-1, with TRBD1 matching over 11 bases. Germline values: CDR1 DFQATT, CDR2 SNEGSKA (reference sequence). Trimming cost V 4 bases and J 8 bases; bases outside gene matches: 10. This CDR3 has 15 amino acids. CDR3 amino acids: CSATQDRGLVDEQFF. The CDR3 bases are TGCAGTGCTACCCAGGACAGGGGGCTTGTCGATGAGCAGTTCTTC.

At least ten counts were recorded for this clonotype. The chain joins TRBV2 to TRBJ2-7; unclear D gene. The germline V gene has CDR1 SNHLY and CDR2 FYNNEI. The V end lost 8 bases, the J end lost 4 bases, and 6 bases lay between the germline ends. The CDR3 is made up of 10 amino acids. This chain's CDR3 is CASAKYEQYF. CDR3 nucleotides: TGTGCCAGCGCAAAGTACGAGCAGTACTTC.

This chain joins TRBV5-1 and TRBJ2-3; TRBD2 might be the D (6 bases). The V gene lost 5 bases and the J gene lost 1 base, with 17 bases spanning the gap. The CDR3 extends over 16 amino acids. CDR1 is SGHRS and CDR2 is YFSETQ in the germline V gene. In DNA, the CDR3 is TGCGCCAGCAGTCACGAGGCAGGGAGGCGCACAGATACGCAGTATTTT. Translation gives CASSHEAGRRTDTQYF.

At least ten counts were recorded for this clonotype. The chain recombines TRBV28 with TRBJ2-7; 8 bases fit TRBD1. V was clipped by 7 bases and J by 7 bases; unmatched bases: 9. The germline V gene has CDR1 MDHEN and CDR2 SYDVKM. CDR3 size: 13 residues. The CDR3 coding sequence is TGTGCCAGCACCCGGACAGGGTGGAGGGAGCAGTACGTC. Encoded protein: CASTRTGWREQYV.

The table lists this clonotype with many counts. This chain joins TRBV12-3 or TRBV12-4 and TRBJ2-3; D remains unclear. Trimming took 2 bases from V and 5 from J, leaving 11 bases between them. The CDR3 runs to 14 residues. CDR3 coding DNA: TGTGCCAGCAGTTTACCGGTGACGGGAGATACGCAGTATTTT. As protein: CASSLPVTGDTQYF.

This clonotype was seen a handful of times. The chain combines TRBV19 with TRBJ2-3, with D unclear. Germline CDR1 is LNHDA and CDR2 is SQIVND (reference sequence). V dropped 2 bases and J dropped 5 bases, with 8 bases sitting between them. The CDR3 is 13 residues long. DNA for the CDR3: TGTGCCAGTAGTATAAGGCCGCTAGATACGCAGTATTTT. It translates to CASSIRPLDTQYF. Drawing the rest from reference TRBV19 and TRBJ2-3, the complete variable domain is DGGITQSPKYLFRKEGQNVTLSCEQNLNHDAMYWYRQDPGQGLRLIYYSQIVNDFQKGDIAEGYSVSREKKESFPLTVTSAQKNPTAFYLCASSIRPLDTQYFGPGTRLTVL.

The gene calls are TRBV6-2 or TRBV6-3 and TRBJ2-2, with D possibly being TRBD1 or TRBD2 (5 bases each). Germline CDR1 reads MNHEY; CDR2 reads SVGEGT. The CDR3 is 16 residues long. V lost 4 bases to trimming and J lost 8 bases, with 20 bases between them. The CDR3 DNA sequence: TGTGCCAGCAGTTCACCTCCGCCGAGGGGCTCTGGGGAGCTGTTTTTT. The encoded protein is CASSSPPPRGSGELFF.

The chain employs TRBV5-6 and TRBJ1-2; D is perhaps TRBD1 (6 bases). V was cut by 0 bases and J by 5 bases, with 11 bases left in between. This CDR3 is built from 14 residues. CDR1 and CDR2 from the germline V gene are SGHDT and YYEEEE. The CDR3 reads CASSLAGGIYGYTF. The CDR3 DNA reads TGTGCCAGCAGCTTGGCGGGGGGCATATATGGCTACACCTTC.

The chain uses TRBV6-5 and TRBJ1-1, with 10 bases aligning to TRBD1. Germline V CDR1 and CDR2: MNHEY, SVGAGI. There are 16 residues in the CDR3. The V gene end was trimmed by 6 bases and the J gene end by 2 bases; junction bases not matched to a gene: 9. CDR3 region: CASRKIWTGGNTEAFF. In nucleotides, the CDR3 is TGTGCCAGCAGAAAAATCTGGACAGGGGGAAACACTGAAGCTTTCTTT.

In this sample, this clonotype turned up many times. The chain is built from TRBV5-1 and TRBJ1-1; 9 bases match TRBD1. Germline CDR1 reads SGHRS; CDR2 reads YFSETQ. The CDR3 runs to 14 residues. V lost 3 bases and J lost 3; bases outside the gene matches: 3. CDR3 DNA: TGCGCCAGCAGCTACAGACAGGGGGACACTGAAGCTTTCTTT. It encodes CASSYRQGDTEAFF.

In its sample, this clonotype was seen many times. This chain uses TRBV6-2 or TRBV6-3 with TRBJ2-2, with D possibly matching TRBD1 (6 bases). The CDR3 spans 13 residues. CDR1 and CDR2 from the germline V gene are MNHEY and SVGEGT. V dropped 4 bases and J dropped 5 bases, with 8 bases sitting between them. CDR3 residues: CASSFRGTGELFF. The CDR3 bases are TGTGCCAGCAGTTTCAGGGGAACCGGGGAGCTGTTTTTT.

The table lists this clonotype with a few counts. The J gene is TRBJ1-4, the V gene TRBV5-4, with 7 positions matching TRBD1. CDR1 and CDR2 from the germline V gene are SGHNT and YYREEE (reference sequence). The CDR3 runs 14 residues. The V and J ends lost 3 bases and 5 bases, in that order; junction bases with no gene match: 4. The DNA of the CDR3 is TGTGCCAGCAGCTCGACAGGGAAGAATGAAAAACTGTTTTTT. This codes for CASSSTGKNEKLFF.

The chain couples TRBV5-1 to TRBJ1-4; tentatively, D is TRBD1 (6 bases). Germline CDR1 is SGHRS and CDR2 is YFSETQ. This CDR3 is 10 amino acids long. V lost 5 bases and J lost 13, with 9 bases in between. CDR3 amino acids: CASRTGLLFF. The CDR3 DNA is TGCGCCAGCAGGACAGGCCTACTGTTTTTT.

CDR3 sequence (DNA): TGTGCCAGCGTTCGGCAGGGAGATGGCTACACCTTC. Its translation: CASVRQGDGYTF. This chain joins TRBV5-4 and TRBJ1-2; the D gene is possibly TRBD1 (5 bases). The V end was cut by 7 bases, the J end by 6 bases, with 13 bases between. The germline V gene has CDR1 SGHNT and CDR2 YYREEE (reference sequence). The CDR3 consists of 12 residues.

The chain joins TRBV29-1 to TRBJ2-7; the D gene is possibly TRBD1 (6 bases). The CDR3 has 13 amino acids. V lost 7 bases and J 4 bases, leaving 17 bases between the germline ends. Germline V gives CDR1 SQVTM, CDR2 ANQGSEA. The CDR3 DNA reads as TGCAGCGCCGGGATACTCAGGGGATACGAGCAGTACTTC. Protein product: CSAGILRGYEQYF.